The source of this TCR beta chain is a study of blood T cells in healthy people across ages. Whole-study results and caveats: Per million T cells, the diversity of TCR beta decreased roughly linearly as age advanced. The study lacked donor CMV status, which possibly confounded expanded clonotype changes.

Using a J-beta primer mix together with a sample-barcoded 5' primer, a second PCR was run for roughly 7 to 11 cycles. From the 5' RACE reads, TCRdb called clonotypes with MiXCR, one entry per CDR3 protein. The sample holds almost 550,000 distinct CDR3 sequences, approximately 25% seen once. Germline V gene data show CDR1 as MNHNS and CDR2 as SASEGT. The CDR3 spans 16 amino acids, including both terminal residues. This clonotype was counted a few times. The antigen is unknown. It is unclear where the CDR3 begins or ends on the DNA, so no DNA is shown, and the CDR3 is as TCRdb lists it. These data also featured in a second study, about T cells of mothers and their children. That study adds: Donors were three healthy Caucasian mothers and their six children.

The gene calls are TRBV6-1 and TRBJ2-2; whether TRBD1, the table's D call, matches the DNA was not checked. Sequenced material: blood. This sequence originates from a boy aged 10-17 years in good health. CDR3 in amino acids: CASSILGEFGPGELFF.